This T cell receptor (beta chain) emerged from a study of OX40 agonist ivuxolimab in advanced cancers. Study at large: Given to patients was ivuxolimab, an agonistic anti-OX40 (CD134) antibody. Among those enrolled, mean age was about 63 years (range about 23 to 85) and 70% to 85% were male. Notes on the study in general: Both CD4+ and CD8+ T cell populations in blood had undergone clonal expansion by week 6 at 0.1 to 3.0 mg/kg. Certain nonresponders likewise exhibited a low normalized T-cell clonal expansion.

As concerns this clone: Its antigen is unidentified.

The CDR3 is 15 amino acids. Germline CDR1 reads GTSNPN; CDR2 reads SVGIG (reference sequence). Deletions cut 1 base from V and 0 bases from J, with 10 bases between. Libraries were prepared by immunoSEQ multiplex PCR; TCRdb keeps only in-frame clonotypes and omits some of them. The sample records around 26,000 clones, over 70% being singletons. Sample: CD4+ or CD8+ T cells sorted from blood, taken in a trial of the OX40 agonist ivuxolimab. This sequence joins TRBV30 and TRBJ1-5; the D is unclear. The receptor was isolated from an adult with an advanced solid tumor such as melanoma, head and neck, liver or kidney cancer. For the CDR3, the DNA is TGTGCCTGGAGTGACGACGGCTATAGCAATCAGCCCCAGCATTTT. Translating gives CAWSDDGYSNQPQHF.